The present T cell receptor (beta chain) was sequenced within a study of a mutant IDH1 vaccine in newly diagnosed glioma. In the study overall: Most patients had radiochemotherapy with temozolomide before enrollment; others had one alone.

Time point reported: baseline, week 1 (first vaccination visit). Treatment of the sample: pre-vaccination baseline after standard-of-care therapy. New WHO grade 3 or 4 astrocytomas that were IDH1-mutant and ATRX-lost occurred in the donors. CDR1 and CDR2 from the germline V gene are LNHNV and YYDKDF (reference sequence). The V and J ends lost 7 bases and 4 bases respectively, with 10 bases between them. The CDR3 is 13 residues long. Study-wide results and caveats: The authors found pseudoprogression apparently unrelated to changes in top peripheral T cell clonotypes. Of the patients, roughly 93% had vaccine-induced immune responses.

The data were produced by immunoSEQ multiplex PCR, yet TCRdb's version contains in-frame clones alone and is incomplete. Here the sample spans around 15,000 clones, 80% being singletons. In the case of this clone: Its antigen is unidentified.

The rearrangement links TRBV15 to TRBJ2-2, with D uncertain. This clonotype was obtained from a man aged 35-49 years with glioma. The specimen was PBMCs, collected from a glioma patient treated with radiotherapy, temozolomide or both. The CDR3 bases are TGTGCCACCAACTCGTACGGCACCGGGGAGCTGTTTTTT. This encodes CATNSYGTGELFF.